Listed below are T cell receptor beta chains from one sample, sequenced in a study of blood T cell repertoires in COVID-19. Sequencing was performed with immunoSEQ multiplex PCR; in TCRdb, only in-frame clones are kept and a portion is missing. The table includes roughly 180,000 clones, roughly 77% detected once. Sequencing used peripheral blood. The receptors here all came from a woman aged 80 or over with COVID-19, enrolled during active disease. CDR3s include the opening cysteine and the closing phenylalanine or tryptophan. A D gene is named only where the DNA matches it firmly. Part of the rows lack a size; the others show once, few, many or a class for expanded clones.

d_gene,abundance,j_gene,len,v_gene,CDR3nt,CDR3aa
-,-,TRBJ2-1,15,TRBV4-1,TGCGCCAGCAGCCAAGTGTCGGTATTAGCCAATGAGCAGTTCTTC,CASSQVSVLANEQFF
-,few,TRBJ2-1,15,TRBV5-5,TGTGCCAGCAGCTTCTACCGCGAACCCTACAATGAGCAGTTCTTC,CASSFYREPYNEQFF
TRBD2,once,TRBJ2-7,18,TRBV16,TGTGCCAGCAGCCAATCGGTTCCGACTAGCGGGAGTCCCTACGAGCAGTACTTC,CASSQSVPTSGSPYEQYF
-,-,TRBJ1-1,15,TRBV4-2,TGTGCCAGCAGCCAAGAGGGGCCGGGGGGCACTGAAGCTTTCTTT,CASSQEGPGGTEAFF
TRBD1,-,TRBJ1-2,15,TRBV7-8,TGTGCCAGCAGCTTTTTGACAGGGGAAAACTATGGCTACACCTTC,CASSFLTGENYGYTF
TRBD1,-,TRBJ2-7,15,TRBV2,TGTGCCAGCAGTGAGAGGCCGGGACAGGGCTACGAGCAGTACTTC,CASSERPGQGYEQYF
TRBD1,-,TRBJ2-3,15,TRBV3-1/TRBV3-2,TGTGCCAGCAGCAAACGACAGGGGGCCGCAGATACGCAGTATTTT,CASSKRQGAADTQYF
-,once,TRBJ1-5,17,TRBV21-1,TGTGCCAGCAGCAACGAAGCAGGGGGCCATAGCAATCAGCCCCAGCATTTT,CASSNEAGGHSNQPQHF
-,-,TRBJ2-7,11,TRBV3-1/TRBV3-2,TGTGCCAGCAAGGGAGCGGGCGAGCAGTACTTC,CASKGAGEQYF
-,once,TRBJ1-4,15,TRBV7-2,TGTGCCAGCAGCCAACAGGGCTCACATAATGAAAAACTGTTTTTT,CASSQQGSHNEKLFF
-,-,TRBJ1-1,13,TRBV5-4,TGTGCCAGCAGCCTGGGACACGAAAGTGAAGCTTTCTTT,CASSLGHESEAFF
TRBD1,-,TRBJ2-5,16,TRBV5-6,TGTGCCAGCAGCATCGTCCGGGACAGGGTTGAAGAGACCCAGTACTTC,CASSIVRDRVEETQYF
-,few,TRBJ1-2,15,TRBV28,TGTGCCAGCACGGAGGGGCAAAGGGCTCTCCGGGGCTACACCTTC,CASTEGQRALRGYTF
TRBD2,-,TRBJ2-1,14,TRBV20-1,TGCAGTGCTAGTAGCGGGTTTACCTACAATGAGCAGTTCTTC,CSASSGFTYNEQFF
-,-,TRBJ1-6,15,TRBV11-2,TGTGCCAGCAGCTTCTCCGGCTCCTATAATTCACCCCTCCACTTT,CASSFSGSYNSPLHF
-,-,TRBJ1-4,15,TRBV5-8,TGTGCCAGCAGCTTCCCGGGGGGGTGGAGTGAAAAACTGTTTTTT,CASSFPGGWSEKLFF
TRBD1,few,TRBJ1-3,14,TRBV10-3,TGTGCCGTACAGTTACAGGGGCCTGGAAACACCATATATTTT,CAVQLQGPGNTIYF
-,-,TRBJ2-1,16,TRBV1,TGCACCAGCAGCCTACTAGGGACTAGCGTATGTAATGAGCAGTTCTTC,CTSSLLGTSVCNEQFF
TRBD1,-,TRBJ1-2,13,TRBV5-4,TGTGCCAGCAGAGGACAGGTCCTGGGTGGCTACACCTTC,CASRGQVLGGYTF
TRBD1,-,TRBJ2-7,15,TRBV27,TGTGCCAGCAGTCCCTGGGACAGGGAATTCAACGAGCAGTACTTC,CASSPWDREFNEQYF
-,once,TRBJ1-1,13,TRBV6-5,TGTGCCAGCAGTCCCGGGGGGTACACTGAAGCTTTCTTT,CASSPGGYTEAFF
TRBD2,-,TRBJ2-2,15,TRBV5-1,TGCGCCAGCAGCTTACGGACTAGCGAGACCGGGGAGCTGTTTTTT,CASSLRTSETGELFF
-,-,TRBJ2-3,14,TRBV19,TGTGCCAGTAGTACGGTGAGGTTCACAGATACGCAGTATTTT,CASSTVRFTDTQYF
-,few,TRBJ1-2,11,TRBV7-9,TGTGCCAGCAGCAGTACAGGGGGCTACACCTTC,CASSSTGGYTF
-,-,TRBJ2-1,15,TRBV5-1,TGCGCCAGCAGCTTGGAAGGGGCCCTACACAATGAGCAGTTCTTC,CASSLEGALHNEQFF
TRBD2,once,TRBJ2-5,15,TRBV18,TGTGCCAGCTCACGGACTAGCGGGGGAGAGAAGACCCAGTACTTC,CASSRTSGGEKTQYF
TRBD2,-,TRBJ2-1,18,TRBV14,TGTGCCAGCAGCCACGGACTAGCGGGAGGGTGGTCCTACAATGAGCAGTTCTTC,CASSHGLAGGWSYNEQFF
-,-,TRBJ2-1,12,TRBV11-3,TGTGCCAGCAGCTCCACTAGCAATGAGCAGTTCTTC,CASSSTSNEQFF
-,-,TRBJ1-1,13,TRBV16,TGTGCCAGCAGCAAGCGGGGGGAGACTGAAGCTTTCTTT,CASSKRGETEAFF
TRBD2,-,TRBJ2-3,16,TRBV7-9,TGTGCCAGCAGCACAGGGACTAGCGGGACTTTGGATACGCAGTATTTT,CASSTGTSGTLDTQYF
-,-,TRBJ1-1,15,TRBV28,TGTGCCAGCATCTCATGGTGGACAGCCTCAGTAGGGGCTTTCTTT,CASISWWTASVGAFF
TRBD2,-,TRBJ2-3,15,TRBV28,TGTGCCAGCAGTATTACTAGCGGAGAACTGGATACGCAGTATTTT,CASSITSGELDTQYF
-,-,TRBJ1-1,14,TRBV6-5,TGTGCCGTACATTCCGACGGGGACAACTCTGAAGCTTTCTTT,CAVHSDGDNSEAFF
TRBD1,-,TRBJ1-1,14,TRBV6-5,TGTGCCAGCAGTAGGGGGCTGATGAACACTGAAGCTTTCTTT,CASSRGLMNTEAFF
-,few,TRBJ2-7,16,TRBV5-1,TGCGCCAGCAGCCCAGGGCTGACAGCAAGGGCCTACGAGCAGTACTTC,CASSPGLTARAYEQYF
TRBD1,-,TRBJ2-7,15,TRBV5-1,TGCGCCAGCAGCCTGGGACAGGGGGCGCAATACGAGCAGTACTTC,CASSLGQGAQYEQYF
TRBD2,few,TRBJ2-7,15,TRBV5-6,TGTGCCAGCAGCTTGAACTTCGCGGGGGGCTACGAGCAGTACTTC,CASSLNFAGGYEQYF
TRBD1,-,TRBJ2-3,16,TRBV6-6,TGTGCCAGCAGTACGTCTCACAGGGGTGGCACAGATACGCAGTATTTT,CASSTSHRGGTDTQYF
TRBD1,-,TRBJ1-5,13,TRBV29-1,TGCAGCGTTGCCGACCAACAGGGGGATCCCCAGCATTTT,CSVADQQGDPQHF
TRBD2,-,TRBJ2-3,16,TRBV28,TGTGCCAGCTACTCGGGGGGGCGACTATACACAGATACGCAGTATTTT,CASYSGGRLYTDTQYF
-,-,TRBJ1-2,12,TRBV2,TGTGCCAGCGGCGGGATCTACTATGGCTACACCTTC,CASGGIYYGYTF
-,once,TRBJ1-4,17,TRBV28,TGTGCCAGCAGCCCGCTTCCCCAGGATTGGACTAATGAAAAACTGTTTTTT,CASSPLPQDWTNEKLFF
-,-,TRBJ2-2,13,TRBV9,TGTGCCAGCAGAGGGGGGAACACCGGGGAGCTGTTTTTT,CASRGGNTGELFF
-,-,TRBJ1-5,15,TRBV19,TGTGCCAGTAGTAACGGCGTCAGCGGCAATCAGCCCCAGCATTTT,CASSNGVSGNQPQHF
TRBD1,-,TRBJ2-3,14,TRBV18,TGTGCCAGCTCACCGACAGGGTCCACAGATACGCAGTATTTT,CASSPTGSTDTQYF
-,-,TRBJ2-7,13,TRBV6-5,TGTGCCAGCAGTTGGGGGCAGACCTACGAGCAGTACTTC,CASSWGQTYEQYF